A selection of T cell receptor beta chains follows, all from one sample in a study of T cell clonotyping in hematopoietic cell transplantation. The assay was immunoSEQ multiplex PCR, and TCRdb's table has in-frame clones only and misses some. The sample has approximately 12,000 clones, 89% seen once. The input for sequencing was PBMCs, taken 100 days after allogeneic stem cell transplant. These receptors were taken from an older female patient who had an allogeneic stem cell transplant from an unrelated donor, so the T cells may come from the graft donor. Some clones in this sample may be carry-over from other donors' samples. Each CDR3 is given with its conserved first and last residue. A D gene is named only where the DNA matches it firmly. Size is stated for part of the rows, as once, few or many counts, or as a class when the clone is expanded.

v_call	clone_size	j_call	d_call	cdr3_aa	cdr3_nt
TRBV19	.	TRBJ1-2	.	CASTTSLGRNYGYTF	TGTGCCAGTACCACGAGTCTGGGGAGGAACTATGGCTACACCTTC
TRBV4-3	.	TRBJ2-3	.	CASSQVAVAPDTQYF	TGCGCCAGCAGCCAAGTGGCGGTAGCCCCAGATACGCAGTATTTT
TRBV7-2	once	TRBJ1-2	TRBD1	CASSSGQGVRGYTF	TGTGCCAGCAGCTCGGGACAGGGGGTGCGCGGCTACACCTTC
TRBV7-8	.	TRBJ2-1	TRBD2	CASSPQGLGYDEQFF	TGTGCCAGCAGCCCGCAGGGACTAGGGTACGATGAGCAGTTCTTC
TRBV19	.	TRBJ1-1	TRBD1	CASSIRGRGTEAFF	TGTGCCAGTAGTATCAGGGGGCGTGGGACTGAAGCTTTCTTT
TRBV5-8	.	TRBJ2-3	TRBD1	CASSQGQGETDTQYF	TGTGCCAGCAGCCAAGGACAGGGGGAAACAGATACGCAGTATTTT
TRBV5-1	.	TRBJ2-7	.	CASSLDYRSEQYF	TGCGCCAGCAGCTTGGACTACAGATCCGAGCAGTACTTC
TRBV9	.	TRBJ2-3	.	CASSPVGGGPGDTQYF	TGTGCCAGCAGCCCCGTAGGGGGAGGGCCCGGGGATACGCAGTATTTT
TRBV7-6	.	TRBJ2-3	TRBD2	CASSLAGISGRADTQYF	TGTGCCAGCAGCTTAGCGGGGATTAGCGGGAGGGCAGATACGCAGTATTTT
TRBV25-1	.	TRBJ2-7	.	CASSESTVTYEQYF	TGTGCCAGCAGTGAAAGCACAGTAACCTACGAGCAGTACTTC
TRBV9	.	TRBJ2-5	TRBD1	CASSVDPTDRGGETQYF	TGTGCCAGCAGCGTAGACCCGACAGACAGGGGAGGAGAGACCCAGTACTTC
TRBV19	once	TRBJ2-7	.	CASSIQGRYTYEQYF	TGTGCCAGTAGTATCCAGGGGAGGTATACCTACGAGCAGTACTTC
TRBV28	.	TRBJ1-4	TRBD1	CASRSRTGIGEKLFF	TGTGCCAGCAGATCGAGGACAGGGATTGGGGAAAAACTGTTTTTT
TRBV7-6	.	TRBJ1-5	TRBD1	CASSQMTGLNQPQHF	TGTGCCAGCAGCCAAATGACAGGGCTTAATCAGCCCCAGCATTTT
TRBV9	once	TRBJ2-7	.	CASSVGGVYEQYF	TGTGCCAGCAGCGTAGGAGGTGTCTACGAGCAGTACTTC
TRBV4-2	.	TRBJ2-5	TRBD2	CASSSWTSQETQYF	TGTGCCAGCAGCTCGTGGACTAGCCAAGAGACCCAGTACTTC
TRBV7-6	.	TRBJ2-5	TRBD2	CASSLGTSLETQYF	TGTGCCAGCAGCTTAGGGACTAGCCTGGAGACCCAGTACTTC
TRBV27	.	TRBJ1-2	TRBD1	CASRGFQGVDYGYTF	TGTGCCAGCAGGGGTTTTCAGGGGGTGGACTATGGCTACACCTTC
TRBV5-1	.	TRBJ1-5	.	CASSPLSNQPQHF	TGCGCCAGCAGCCCACTTAGCAATCAGCCCCAGCATTTT
TRBV29-1	.	TRBJ2-7	.	CSVEDRAYEQYF	TGCAGCGTTGAAGATCGGGCCTACGAGCAGTACTTC
TRBV29-1	medium-sized	TRBJ2-2	.	CSVPGDTGELFF	TGCAGCGTTCCAGGGGACACCGGGGAGCTGTTTTTT